The 20 T cell receptor beta chains below come from one sample, sequenced in a study of blood T cell repertoires in COVID-19. Only in-frame clones appear in the TCRdb table, and some are missing; sequencing was by immunoSEQ multiplex PCR. Found here are around 140,000 clones, 70% to 90% of them singletons; the top ten hold about 2%. Sequencing was performed on peripheral blood. These receptors all come from a man in his 70s with acute or convalescent COVID-19.

This chain joins TRBV13 and TRBJ2-7; 12 nucleotides match TRBD1. Germline V gene data show CDR1 as PRHDT and CDR2 as FYEKMQ (reference sequence). The CDR3 is 16 residues long. The J segment lost 0 bases and the V segment lost 5 bases, leaving 5 bases of the junction unmatched. The CDR3, as DNA: TGTGCCAGCAGCATCGGGACAGGGGGCTACTCCTACGAGCAGTACTTC. It codes for CASSIGTGGYSYEQYF.

V and J are TRBV9 and TRBJ1-2; D might be TRBD1 (6 bases). The V and J ends lost 6 bases and 2 bases respectively, with 8 bases between them. This CDR3 contains 12 residues. CDR1 and CDR2 from the germline V gene are SGDLS and YYNGEE. The CDR3 coding sequence is TGTGCCAGCACAACAGGGAACTATGGCTACACCTTC. Protein: CASTTGNYGYTF.

This clone occurred a few times. The rearrangement links TRBV6-1 to TRBJ1-5; D remains ambiguous. Germline V lookup: CDR1 MNHNS, CDR2 SASEGT. CDR3 length equals 15 residues. V dropped 1 base and J dropped 0 bases, with 7 bases sitting between them. DNA for the CDR3: TGTGCCAGCAGTGAAGAAGTCTATAGCAATCAGCCCCAGCATTTT. It codes for CASSEEVYSNQPQHF.

V usage is TRBV20-1 and J usage is TRBJ1-5, with D perhaps matching TRBD1 (6 bases). This CDR3 has 14 amino acids. The V end was cut by 3 bases, the J end by 3 bases, with 12 bases between. In germline, CDR1 is DFQATT, CDR2 SNEGSKA (reference sequence). DNA of the CDR3: TGCAGTGCTAGTCAACGGACAGACAATCAGCCCCAGCATTTT. It specifies CSASQRTDNQPQHF.

The chain combines TRBV29-1 with TRBJ2-1; D not resolved. V was shortened by 4 bases and J by 3 bases, with 4 bases between the two germline ends. CDR3 length: 11 residues. The germline V gene has CDR1 SQVTM and CDR2 ANQGSEA. CDR3 region: CSVARYNEQFF. CDR3 sequence (DNA): TGCAGCGTTGCCCGCTACAATGAGCAGTTCTTC.

The V call is TRBV4-1, the J call TRBJ1-4; D perhaps matches TRBD1 (5 bases). The CDR3 sequence is 16 residues long. V lost 0 bases and J lost 6, with 14 bases in between. CDR1 and CDR2 from the germline V gene are MGHRA and YSYEKL. CDR3 amino acids: CASSQDSAGMDEKLFF. The DNA of the CDR3 is TGCGCCAGCAGCCAAGATTCGGCAGGGATGGATGAAAAACTGTTTTTT.

The V and J genes are TRBV29-1 and TRBJ2-3, with 10 bases lining up with TRBD1. The CDR3 totals 13 residues. Germline V CDR1 and CDR2: SQVTM, ANQGSEA. The V and J ends lost 6 bases and 7 bases, in that order; junction bases with no gene match: 7. The DNA of the CDR3 is TGCAGCGTAGCACGGACAGGGGGTAATACGCAGTATTTT. Residues: CSVARTGGNTQYF.

This chain connects TRBV7-9 to TRBJ1-2; no clear D. Germline-derived CDR1 and CDR2 are SEHNR and FQNEAQ (reference sequence). CDR3 length: 15 amino acids. V was shortened by 1 base and J by 2 bases, with 11 bases between the two germline ends. The CDR3 nucleotides read TGTGCCAGCAGCTTAGGTTCCGGGGAAAACTATGGCTACACCTTC. It encodes CASSLGSGENYGYTF.

This chain uses TRBV19 with TRBJ1-2; D perhaps matches TRBD1 (5 bases). This CDR3 is 16 amino acids long. Germline V gene data show CDR1 as LNHDA and CDR2 as SQIVND (reference sequence). Trimming removed 6 bases at V and 2 bases at J, with 19 bases between. CDR3 protein: CASSLFSGGINYGYTF. The CDR3 bases are TGTGCCAGTAGCCTCTTTTCGGGGGGGATAAACTATGGCTACACCTTC.

The rearrangement uses TRBV6-1 and TRBJ2-1; 8 nucleotides agree with TRBD2. This CDR3 is 14 amino acids long. Germline CDR1 MNHNS, CDR2 SASEGT. V lost 3 bases and J lost 6; bases outside the gene matches: 4. CDR3 nucleotide sequence: TGTGCCAGCAGTGATGGCGGGGGGCTCAATGAGCAGTTCTTC. The encoded protein is CASSDGGGLNEQFF.

V and J are TRBV6-5 and TRBJ2-7; possibly TRBD1 for D (6 bases). Trimming took off 0 bases at V and 6 bases at J, with 12 bases between the two ends. The CDR3 runs to 14 residues. CDR1 is MNHEY and CDR2 is SVGAGI in the germline V gene. The CDR3, as DNA: TGTGCCAGCAGTTACTCGCCTGCCAGGGGCGAGCAGTACTTC. Translating it yields CASSYSPARGEQYF.

This chain connects TRBV5-1 to TRBJ2-2; no clear D. V lost 0 bases and J lost 7, with 13 bases in between. The germline V gene encodes CDR1 SGHRS and CDR2 YFSETQ. The CDR3 has 15 amino acids. This chain's CDR3 is CASSLAPSRDGELFF. The CDR3 bases are TGCGCCAGCAGCTTGGCCCCGAGTCGCGACGGGGAGCTGTTTTTT. Using reference TRBV5-1 and TRBJ2-2 for the parts outside the CDR3, the full variable domain is KAGVTQTPRYLIKTRGQQVTLSCSPISGHRSVSWYQQTPGQGLQFLFEYFSETQRNKGNFPGRFSGRQFSNSRSEMNVSTLELGDSALYLCASSLAPSRDGELFFGEGSRLTVL.

The rearrangement uses TRBV19 and TRBJ2-1, with 9 bases fitting TRBD1. The germline gives CDR1 LNHDA, CDR2 SQIVND (reference sequence). There are 14 residues in the CDR3. Germline trimming cut 4 bases from V and 7 bases from J; bases unmatched to any gene: 5. The CDR3 DNA is TGTGCCAGTAGTACCACCGGGACAGGGAATGAGCAGTTCTTC. Encoded protein: CASSTTGTGNEQFF.

This clone appeared a single time. This chain joins TRBV2 and TRBJ1-5, with D perhaps TRBD1 (5 bases). V gave up 4 bases and J gave up 0 bases, with 22 bases separating them. The CDR3 is 19 residues long. CDR1 is SNHLY and CDR2 is FYNNEI in the germline V gene. The CDR3 coding sequence is TGTGCCAGCAGTGTCCTTGCCGGGACCCGGGGGGATAGCAATCAGCCCCAGCATTTT. Its protein is CASSVLAGTRGDSNQPQHF.

This clone was seen a few times. The chain carries TRBV2 and TRBJ1-3, with 8 bases aligning to TRBD1. The CDR3 loop spans 15 amino acids. The V gene's germline CDR1 is SNHLY and CDR2 FYNNEI. With V trimmed by 2 bases and J by 7 bases, 7 bases remained unmatched. The CDR3: CASSENAGGANTIYF. CDR3 DNA sequence: TGTGCCAGCAGTGAAAATGCAGGGGGCGCGAACACCATATATTTT.

The genes are TRBV5-5 and TRBJ2-3, with 7 bases aligning to TRBD1. Looked up from germline, CDR1 is SGHKS and CDR2 is YYEKEE (reference sequence). The ends lost 1 base at V and 4 bases at J; junction bases unmatched: 3. The CDR3 is made up of 14 amino acids. CDR3 region: CASSLLTGADTQYF. CDR3 DNA sequence: TGTGCCAGCAGCTTGTTAACAGGGGCAGATACGCAGTATTTT.

The CDR3 loop reads CASSLYGSYEQYF. For the CDR3, the DNA is TGTGCCAGCAGCTTATACGGGTCCTACGAGCAGTACTTC. This chain uses TRBV5-5 with TRBJ2-7, with unresolved D. CDR3 length: 13 residues. V lost 2 bases and J 1 base, leaving 7 bases between the germline ends. CDR1 and CDR2 (germline): SGHKS, YYEKEE (reference sequence).

The chain links TRBV19 to TRBJ1-6; D uncertain. V gave up 3 bases and J gave up 3 bases, with 6 bases separating them. The V gene's germline CDR1 is LNHDA and CDR2 SQIVND (reference sequence). This CDR3 has 14 residues. CDR3 region: CASSIVVYNSPLHF. CDR3 in DNA: TGTGCCAGTAGTATCGTAGTCTATAATTCACCCCTCCACTTT.

The rearrangement joins TRBV4-1 to TRBJ2-2; 10 bases line up with TRBD1. The germline CDR1 and CDR2 sequences are MGHRA and YSYEKL. This CDR3 region has 16 residues. Trimming took 4 bases from V and 5 from J; bases not matched to a gene: 7. CDR3 nucleotides: TGCGCCAGCAGCCCGATAGGACAGGGGGGAACCGGGGAGCTGTTTTTT. Translating it yields CASSPIGQGGTGELFF.

The chain couples TRBV2 to TRBJ1-5, with 7 bases matching TRBD1. Germline-derived CDR1 and CDR2 are SNHLY and FYNNEI. This CDR3 is 14 amino acids long. Trimming removed 6 bases from V and 3 bases from J; junction bases left unmatched: 5. The CDR3 protein is CASRRDSNNQPQHF. The CDR3 coding sequence is TGTGCCAGCAGGCGGGACAGTAACAATCAGCCCCAGCATTTT.